Listed below are T cell receptor beta chains from one sample, sequenced in a study of cytomegalovirus exposure and HLA in healthy donors. Profiling relied on immunoSEQ multiplex PCR, and the TCRdb table lists in-frame clones only, not all of them. The sample holds some 90,000 clones, approximately 81% seen once. The sequencing sample was made of PBMCs. The receptor source for this set is a woman aged 70 to 79 in good health and CMV-seropositive. The CDR3 runs from the conserved cysteine through the conserved F or W. The D gene is left open where the match is weak. Only some rows state a clone size, as once, few, many or a class for expanded clones.

clone size	D gene	V gene	J gene	CDR3 protein	CDR3 DNA
NA	TRBD1	TRBV25-1	TRBJ1-2	CASSELGQGNYGYTF	TGTGCCAGCAGTGAACTGGGACAGGGAAACTATGGCTACACCTTC
NA	TRBD2	TRBV6-6	TRBJ2-1	CASSPGTTDWGEQFF	TGTGCCAGCAGTCCCGGGACTACCGACTGGGGAGAGCAGTTCTTC
NA	NA	TRBV6-5	TRBJ1-1	CASGTTQGFQAFF	TGTGCCAGCGGAACCACACAGGGTTTTCAAGCTTTCTTT
NA	TRBD1	TRBV18	TRBJ1-1	CASSPYPTGEVTEAFF	TGTGCCAGCTCACCCTACCCGACAGGGGAAGTCACTGAAGCTTTCTTT
NA	NA	TRBV7-9	TRBJ1-4	CASSLVTGQIYEKLFF	TGTGCCAGCAGCTTAGTTACCGGACAGATATATGAAAAACTGTTTTTT
NA	NA	TRBV7-6	TRBJ2-7	CASSLGQPVTSYEQYF	TGTGCCAGCAGCTTAGGACAGCCCGTGACCTCCTACGAGCAGTACTTC
NA	NA	TRBV7-2	TRBJ1-2	CASSLYPGGSYGYTF	TGTGCCAGCAGCTTATATCCGGGGGGCAGCTATGGCTACACCTTC
few	NA	TRBV27	TRBJ2-7	CASSSLGSLPYEQYF	TGTGCCAGCAGTTCCCTAGGCAGTTTACCCTACGAGCAGTACTTC
NA	NA	TRBV19	TRBJ2-7	CASSLRRQNYEQYF	TGTGCCAGTAGTCTCCGGCGACAGAACTACGAGCAGTACTTC
NA	NA	TRBV7-3	TRBJ1-1	CASSLTGNTEAFF	TGTGCCAGCAGCTTAACCGGGAACACTGAAGCTTTCTTT